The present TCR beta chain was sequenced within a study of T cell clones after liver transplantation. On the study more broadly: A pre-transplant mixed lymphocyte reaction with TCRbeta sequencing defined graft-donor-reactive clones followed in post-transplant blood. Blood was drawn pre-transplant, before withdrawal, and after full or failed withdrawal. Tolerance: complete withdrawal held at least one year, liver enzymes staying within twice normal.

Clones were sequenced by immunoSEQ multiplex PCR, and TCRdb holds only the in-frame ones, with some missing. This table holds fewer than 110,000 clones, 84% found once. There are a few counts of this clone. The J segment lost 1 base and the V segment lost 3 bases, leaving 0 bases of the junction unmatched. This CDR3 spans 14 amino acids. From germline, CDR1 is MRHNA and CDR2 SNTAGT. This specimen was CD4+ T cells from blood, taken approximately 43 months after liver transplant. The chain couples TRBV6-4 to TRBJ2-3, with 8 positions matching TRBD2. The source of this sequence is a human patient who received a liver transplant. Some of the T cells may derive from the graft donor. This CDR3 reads CASSEAGGTDTQYF. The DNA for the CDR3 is TGTGCCAGCAGTGAAGCGGGGGGCACAGATACGCAGTATTTT.